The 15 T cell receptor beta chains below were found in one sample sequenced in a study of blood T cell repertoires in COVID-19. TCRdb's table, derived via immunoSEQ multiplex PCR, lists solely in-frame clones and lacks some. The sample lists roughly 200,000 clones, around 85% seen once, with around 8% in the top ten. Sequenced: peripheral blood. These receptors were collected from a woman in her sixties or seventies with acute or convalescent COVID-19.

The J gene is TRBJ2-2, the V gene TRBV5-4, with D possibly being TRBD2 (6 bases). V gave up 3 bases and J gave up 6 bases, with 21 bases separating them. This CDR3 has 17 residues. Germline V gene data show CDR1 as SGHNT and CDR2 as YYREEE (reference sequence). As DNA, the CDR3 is TGTGCCAGCAGCTCCTATAGACCTACTAGCCTGGCCGGGGAGCTGTTTTTT. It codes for CASSSYRPTSLAGELFF.

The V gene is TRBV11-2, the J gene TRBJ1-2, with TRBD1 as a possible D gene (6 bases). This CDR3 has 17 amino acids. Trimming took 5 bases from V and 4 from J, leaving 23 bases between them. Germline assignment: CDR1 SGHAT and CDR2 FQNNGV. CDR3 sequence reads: CASSHGQRSALIYGYTF. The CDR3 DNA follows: TGTGCCAGCAGCCACGGACAGCGTTCCGCCCTTATCTATGGCTACACCTTC.

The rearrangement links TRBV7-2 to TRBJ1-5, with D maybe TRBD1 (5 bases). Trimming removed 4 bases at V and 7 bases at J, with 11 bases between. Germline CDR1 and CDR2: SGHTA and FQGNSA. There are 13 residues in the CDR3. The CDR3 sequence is CASSSQGGQPQHF. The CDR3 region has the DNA TGTGCCAGCAGCTCGCAGGGTGGCCAGCCCCAGCATTTT.

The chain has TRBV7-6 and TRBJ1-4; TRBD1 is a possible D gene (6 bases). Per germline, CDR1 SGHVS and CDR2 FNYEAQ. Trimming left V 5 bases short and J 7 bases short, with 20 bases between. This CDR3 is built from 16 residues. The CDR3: CASSPGNDRLGEKLFF. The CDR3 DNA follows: TGTGCCAGCAGCCCCGGGAACGACAGGCTGGGTGAAAAACTGTTTTTT.

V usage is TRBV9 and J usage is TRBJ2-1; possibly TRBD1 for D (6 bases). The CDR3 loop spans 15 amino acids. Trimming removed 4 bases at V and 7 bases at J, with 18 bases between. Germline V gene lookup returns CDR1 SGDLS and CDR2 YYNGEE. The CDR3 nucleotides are TGTGCCAGCAGCCTGGCCCCGACAGGCGGGAATGAGCAGTTCTTC. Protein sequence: CASSLAPTGGNEQFF.

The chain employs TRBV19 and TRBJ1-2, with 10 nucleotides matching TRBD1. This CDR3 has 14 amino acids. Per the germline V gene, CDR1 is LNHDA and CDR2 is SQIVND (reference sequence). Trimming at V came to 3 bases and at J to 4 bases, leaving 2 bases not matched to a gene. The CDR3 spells CASSMGQGSYGYTF. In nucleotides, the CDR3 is TGTGCCAGTAGTATGGGACAGGGGTCCTATGGCTACACCTTC. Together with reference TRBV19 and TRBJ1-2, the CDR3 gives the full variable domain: DGGITQSPKYLFRKEGQNVTLSCEQNLNHDAMYWYRQDPGQGLRLIYYSQIVNDFQKGDIAEGYSVSREKKESFPLTVTSAQKNPTAFYLCASSMGQGSYGYTFGSGTRLTVV.

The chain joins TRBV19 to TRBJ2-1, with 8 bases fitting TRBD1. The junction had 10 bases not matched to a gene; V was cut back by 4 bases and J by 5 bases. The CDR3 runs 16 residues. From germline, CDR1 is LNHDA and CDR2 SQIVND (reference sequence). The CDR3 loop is CASSRGRDRSDNEQFF. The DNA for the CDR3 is TGTGCCAGTAGTAGGGGAAGGGACAGGTCCGACAATGAGCAGTTCTTC.

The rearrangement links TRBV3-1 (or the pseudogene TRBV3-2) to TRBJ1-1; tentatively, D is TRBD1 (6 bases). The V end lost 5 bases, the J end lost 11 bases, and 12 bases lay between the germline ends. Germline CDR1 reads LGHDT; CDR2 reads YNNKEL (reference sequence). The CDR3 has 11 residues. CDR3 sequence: CASSKGQLAFF. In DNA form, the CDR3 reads TGTGCCAGCAGCAAAGGACAGCTGGCTTTCTTT.

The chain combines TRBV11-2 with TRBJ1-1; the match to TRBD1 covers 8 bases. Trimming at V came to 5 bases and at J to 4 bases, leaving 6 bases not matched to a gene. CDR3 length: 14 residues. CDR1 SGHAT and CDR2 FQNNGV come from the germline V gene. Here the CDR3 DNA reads TGTGCCAGCAGCGTCGACAGGGGTATCACTGAAGCTTTCTTT. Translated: CASSVDRGITEAFF. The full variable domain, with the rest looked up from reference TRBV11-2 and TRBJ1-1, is EAGVAQSPRYKIIEKRQSVAFWCNPISGHATLYWYQQILGQGPKLLIQFQNNGVVDDSQLPKDRFSAERLKGVDSTLKIQPAKLEDSAVYLCASSVDRGITEAFFGQGTRLTVV.

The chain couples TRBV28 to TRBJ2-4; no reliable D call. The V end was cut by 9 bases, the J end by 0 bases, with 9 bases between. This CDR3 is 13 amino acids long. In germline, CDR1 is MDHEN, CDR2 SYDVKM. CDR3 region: CASYSLAKNIQYF. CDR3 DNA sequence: TGTGCCAGTTACTCCCTAGCCAAAAACATTCAGTACTTC.

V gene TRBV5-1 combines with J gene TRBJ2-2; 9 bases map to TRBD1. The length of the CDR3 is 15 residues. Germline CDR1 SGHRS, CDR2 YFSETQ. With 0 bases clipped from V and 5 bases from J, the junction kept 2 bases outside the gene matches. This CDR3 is CASSLDRGLTGELFF. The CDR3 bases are TGCGCCAGCAGCTTGGACAGGGGGCTGACCGGGGAGCTGTTTTTT. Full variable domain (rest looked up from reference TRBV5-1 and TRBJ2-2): KAGVTQTPRYLIKTRGQQVTLSCSPISGHRSVSWYQQTPGQGLQFLFEYFSETQRNKGNFPGRFSGRQFSNSRSEMNVSTLELGDSALYLCASSLDRGLTGELFFGEGSRLTVL.

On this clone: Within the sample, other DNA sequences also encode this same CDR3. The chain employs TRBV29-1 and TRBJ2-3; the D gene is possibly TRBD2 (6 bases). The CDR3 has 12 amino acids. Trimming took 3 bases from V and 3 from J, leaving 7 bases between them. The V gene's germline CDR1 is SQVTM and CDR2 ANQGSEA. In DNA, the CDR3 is TGCAGCGTTGACCGGGGGACAGATACGCAGTATTTT. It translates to CSVDRGTDTQYF.

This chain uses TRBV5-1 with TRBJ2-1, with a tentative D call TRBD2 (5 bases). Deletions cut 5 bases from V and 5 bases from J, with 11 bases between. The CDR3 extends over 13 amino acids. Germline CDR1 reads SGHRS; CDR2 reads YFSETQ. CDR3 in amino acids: CASRAVEDNEQFF. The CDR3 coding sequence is TGCGCCAGCAGGGCAGTGGAGGACAATGAGCAGTTCTTC.

In DNA, the CDR3 is TGTGCCAGCAGTACCTTACAGGGGGTAAACTATGGCTACACCTTC. Translated: CASSTLQGVNYGYTF. The chain combines TRBV6-2 or TRBV6-3 with TRBJ1-2; TRBD1 matches 8 bases. The length of the CDR3 is 15 residues. V lost 5 bases, J lost 2 bases, and 7 bases stayed unmatched. Germline V gene lookup returns CDR1 MNHEY and CDR2 SVGEGT.

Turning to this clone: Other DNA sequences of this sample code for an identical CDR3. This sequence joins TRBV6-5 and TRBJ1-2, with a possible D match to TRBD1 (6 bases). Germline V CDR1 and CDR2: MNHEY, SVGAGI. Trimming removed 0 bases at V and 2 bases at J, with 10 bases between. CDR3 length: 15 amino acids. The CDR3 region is CASSYSTGLNYGYTF. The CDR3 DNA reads TGTGCCAGCAGTTACTCGACAGGCTTGAACTATGGCTACACCTTC.